Shown below are 32 T cell receptor beta chains from a single sample sequenced in a study of blood T cell repertoires in COVID-19 (dated by TCRdb to the early 2020s). Libraries were built with the immunoSEQ multiplex PCR assay. Sourced from immuneACCESS, this table was stored by TCRdb with only in-frame sequences that have V and J called. A share of the clones is absent; for the studies checked, an unresolved V gene accounts for under half, and the remainder has no known explanation. This sample has around 180,000 clones in its table, and approximately 80% of those were observed once. The ten biggest clones cover roughly 12% of the sample. Input material: PBMCs or T cells enriched from blood (not recorded which). These receptors were obtained from a man aged 45 to 65 who had recovered from COVID-19.

J is TRBJ2-3 and V is TRBV5-1; 7 bases agree with TRBD1. Germline CDR1 reads SGHRS; CDR2 reads YFSETQ. The CDR3 runs to 15 residues. V gave up 2 bases and J gave up 6 bases; unmatched junction bases: 9. CDR3: CASSLKGALTDTQYF. Here the CDR3 DNA reads TGCGCCAGCAGCTTAAAGGGGGCCCTAACTGATACGCAGTATTTT.

The chain joins TRBV11-2 to TRBJ2-7; 9 bases are shared with TRBD2. The CDR3 is made up of 16 amino acids. Germline CDR1 SGHAT, CDR2 FQNNGV. Trimming took 0 bases from V and 4 from J; bases not matched to a gene: 7. The CDR3 nucleotides are TGTGCCAGCAGCTTAGATATTGGCGGGGGGGCGTACGAGCAGTACTTC. This codes for CASSLDIGGGAYEQYF.

The V and J genes are TRBV19 and TRBJ2-2; D might be TRBD2 (5 bases). The CDR3 contains 15 residues. Trimming shortened V by 4 bases and J by 6 bases, and 15 bases separated the two germline ends. The V gene's germline CDR1 is LNHDA and CDR2 SQIVND (reference sequence). The CDR3 reads CASSNTPLAAGELFF. CDR3 bases: TGTGCCAGTAGTAACACCCCCCTAGCTGCCGGGGAGCTGTTTTTT.

This rearrangement joins TRBV9 to TRBJ1-3; D gene uncertain. With 4 bases removed from V and 2 bases from J, the gap between germline ends came to 7 bases. The CDR3 is 13 amino acids. Looked up from germline, CDR1 is SGDLS and CDR2 is YYNGEE. The CDR3 sequence: CASSPGTGNTIYF. The CDR3, as DNA: TGTGCCAGCAGCCCCGGGACTGGAAACACCATATATTTT.

The rearrangement joins TRBV6-6 to TRBJ2-1; 9 bases line up with TRBD1. The V segment lost 0 bases and the J segment 7 bases; nucleotides outside the gene matches: 4. The CDR3 is 15 residues long. Germline CDR1 and CDR2: MNHNY and SVGAGI (reference sequence). The CDR3 reads CASSYSMTGGNEQFF. CDR3 nucleotide sequence: TGTGCCAGCAGTTACTCTATGACAGGGGGGAATGAGCAGTTCTTC.

The chain couples TRBV9 to TRBJ2-1; 15 positions agree with TRBD2. The germline gives CDR1 SGDLS, CDR2 YYNGEE. After removal of 0 bases from V and 0 bases from J, the junction contained 4 bases not matched to a gene. The CDR3 extends over 19 amino acids. The CDR3 loop reads CASSVEGLAGGSSYNEQFF. CDR3 DNA: TGTGCCAGCAGCGTAGAAGGACTAGCGGGGGGGAGCTCCTACAATGAGCAGTTCTTC.

The J gene is TRBJ1-5, the V gene TRBV10-3; possible D gene TRBD1, 5 bases. The CDR3 covers 15 residues. Germline CDR1 reads ENHRY; CDR2 reads SYGVKD. Trimming stripped 3 bases from V and 5 bases from J, with 14 bases between. CDR3 in amino acids: CAISDGHRGDQPQHF. CDR3 in DNA: TGTGCCATCAGTGACGGCCATCGGGGGGATCAGCCCCAGCATTTT.

The genes are TRBV19 and TRBJ1-1; 7 positions agree with TRBD1. CDR3 length: 14 residues. V shed 5 bases, J shed 1 base, and the junction held 4 bases outside the gene matches. CDR1 and CDR2 (germline): LNHDA, SQIVND (reference sequence). The DNA of the CDR3 is TGTGCCAGTAGTTTGGGACAGAAGAACACTGAAGCTTTCTTT. As protein: CASSLGQKNTEAFF.

V gene TRBV27 combines with J gene TRBJ2-7, with a possible D match to TRBD1 (7 bases). Deletions cut 2 bases from V and 2 bases from J, with 19 bases between. This CDR3 region has 17 residues. Germline V gene lookup returns CDR1 MNHEY and CDR2 SMNVEV (reference sequence). CDR3 in amino acids: CASSLRGTGTDTYEQYF. The CDR3 DNA is TGTGCCAGCAGTTTACGGGGGACCGGGACAGACACCTACGAGCAGTACTTC.

The rearrangement links TRBV7-9 to TRBJ1-2; no firm D call. Germline V gene lookup returns CDR1 SEHNR and CDR2 FQNEAQ (reference sequence). The CDR3 spans 13 residues. V shed 1 base and J shed 4 bases, with 7 bases lying between them. The CDR3 bases are TGTGCCAGCAGCTTAGACTACGGCTATGGCTACACCTTC. Translating gives CASSLDYGYGYTF.

The gene calls are TRBV6-2 or TRBV6-3 and TRBJ1-5; D is possibly TRBD1 (5 bases). Germline lookup yields CDR1 MNHEY and CDR2 SVGEGT. V was cut by 5 bases and J by 7 bases, with 18 bases left in between. There are 15 residues in the CDR3. CDR3 nucleotide sequence: TGTGCCAGCAGTAACATCCAGGGTGCAGGCCAGCCCCAGCATTTT. Residues: CASSNIQGAGQPQHF.

The CDR3 DNA is TGCGCCAGCAGCGGCCGGGGGGAAAACGGCGAGCAGTACTTC. Protein: CASSGRGENGEQYF. V usage is TRBV5-1 and J usage is TRBJ2-7; 7 nucleotides agree with TRBD2. V lost 4 bases and J lost 6; bases outside the gene matches: 10. Germline V gives CDR1 SGHRS, CDR2 YFSETQ. The CDR3 is 14 amino acids.

This clone qualifies as medium-sized. The V call is TRBV5-1, the J call TRBJ2-5, with 8 bases that match TRBD1. The CDR3 is 15 amino acids. Germline V gives CDR1 SGHRS, CDR2 YFSETQ. J lost 5 bases, V lost 0 bases, and 6 bases had no gene match. The CDR3 bases are TGCGCCAGCAGCTTGGGACAGGGGTGGTTGGAGACCCAGTACTTC. As protein: CASSLGQGWLETQYF.

V is TRBV2 and J is TRBJ2-7, with 8 nucleotides matching TRBD1. Germline CDR1 is SNHLY and CDR2 is FYNNEI. Trimming removed 3 bases from V and 5 bases from J; junction bases left unmatched: 6. The CDR3 runs to 14 residues. DNA of the CDR3: TGTGCCAGCAGTGACCAGGGGGCGGCTCACGAGCAGTACTTC. Encoded protein: CASSDQGAAHEQYF.

The count of this clone is one. The genes are TRBV5-1 and TRBJ2-2, with no clear D. The CDR3 totals 14 residues. V lost 0 bases, J lost 5 bases, and 8 bases lay in between. CDR1 and CDR2 (germline): SGHRS, YFSETQ. CDR3 sequence: CASSLEIETGELFF. The CDR3 DNA reads TGCGCCAGCAGCTTGGAGATAGAAACCGGGGAGCTGTTTTTT.

The V gene is TRBV4-1, the J gene TRBJ1-4; 9 bases map to TRBD1. CDR1 MGHRA and CDR2 YSYEKL come from the germline V gene. Trimming took 7 bases from V and 5 from J; bases not matched to a gene: 8. This CDR3 region has 15 residues. The CDR3 is CASTGRGTGNEKLFF. In DNA form, the CDR3 reads TGCGCCAGCACCGGCCGCGGGACAGGGAATGAAAAACTGTTTTTT.

A few counts support this clone. The V and J genes are TRBV12-3 or TRBV12-4 and TRBJ1-5; D not certain. CDR3 length: 11 residues. Trimming stripped 4 bases from V and 6 bases from J, with 4 bases between. CDR3 in amino acids: CASSSGQPQHF. The CDR3 nucleotides are TGTGCCAGCAGTTCGGGTCAGCCCCAGCATTTT.

The genes are TRBV28 and TRBJ2-1, with D possibly being TRBD1 (5 bases). CDR3 length: 13 amino acids. CDR1 is MDHEN and CDR2 is SYDVKM in the germline V gene. V dropped 5 bases and J dropped 8 bases, with 13 bases sitting between them. CDR3 nucleotides: TGTGCCAGCAGTCTCAGGGAACAAGATGAGCAGTTCTTC. Translation: CASSLREQDEQFF.

V is TRBV11-2 and J is TRBJ2-1; D gene uncertain. V was pared by 1 base and J by 0 bases, with 4 bases between. CDR1 is SGHAT, CDR2 FQNNGV, per germline. This CDR3 contains 14 residues. The CDR3 sequence: CASSLVNSYNEQFF. The CDR3 DNA reads as TGTGCCAGCAGCTTAGTCAACTCCTACAATGAGCAGTTCTTC.

This rearrangement joins TRBV7-2 to TRBJ1-6, with D uncertain. The CDR3 extends over 13 amino acids. Germline lookup yields CDR1 SGHTA and CDR2 FQGNSA. The ends were cut back, 6 bases at V and 14 bases at J, with 17 bases in the middle. This chain's CDR3 is CASRKTGSFALHF. CDR3 nucleotides: TGTGCCAGCAGGAAAACGGGGAGTTTCGCCCTCCACTTT.

The CDR3 loop reads CASSRTRGEAFF. The CDR3 nucleotides read TGTGCCAGCTCCCGAACGAGGGGGGAAGCTTTCTTT. The chain carries TRBV18 and TRBJ1-1, with D maybe TRBD1 (6 bases). CDR3 length: 12 residues. The ends were cut back, 6 bases at V and 8 bases at J, with 13 bases in the middle. CDR1 is KGHSH, CDR2 LQKENI, per germline.

This rearrangement joins TRBV11-2 to TRBJ1-4, with D possibly matching TRBD1 (5 bases). The germline V gene encodes CDR1 SGHAT and CDR2 FQNNGV. The CDR3 contains 18 residues. V dropped 2 bases and J dropped 0 bases, with 16 bases sitting between them. CDR3 loop: CASSLRRKDRTTNEKLFF. In nucleotides, the CDR3 is TGTGCCAGCAGCTTAAGACGGAAAGACAGAACAACTAATGAAAAACTGTTTTTT.

The chain couples TRBV2 to TRBJ2-7, with TRBD1 matching over 8 bases. The germline gives CDR1 SNHLY, CDR2 FYNNEI. The CDR3 length is 15 residues. V trimming: 4 bases; J trimming: 2 bases; junction bases outside the gene matches: 7. The CDR3 spells CASSGWTGFPYEQYF. The CDR3 nucleotides are TGTGCCAGCAGTGGGTGGACAGGGTTCCCCTACGAGCAGTACTTC. The whole variable domain, filled in from reference TRBV2 and TRBJ2-7, reads EPEVTQTPSHQVTQMGQEVILRCVPISNHLYFYWYRQILGQKVEFLVSFYNNEISEKSEIFDDQFSVERPDGSNFTLKIRSTKLEDSAMYFCASSGWTGFPYEQYFGPGTRLTVT.

CDR3 nucleotides: TGTGCCAGCAGCTTGGACAGATATGGCTACACCTTC. Translating it yields CASSLDRYGYTF. The chain links TRBV5-4 to TRBJ1-2; D ambiguous. The CDR3 is made up of 12 amino acids. V lost 0 bases and J 5 bases, leaving 5 bases between the germline ends. Germline CDR1 is SGHNT and CDR2 is YYREEE (reference sequence).

The rearrangement joins TRBV7-9 to TRBJ1-1; 8 bases are shared with TRBD1. V lost 6 bases to trimming and J lost 10 bases; unmatched junction nucleotides: 7. Germline V gives CDR1 SEHNR, CDR2 FQNEAQ (reference sequence). The CDR3 loop spans 12 amino acids. CDR3 protein: CASRQTGDGAFF. The DNA of the CDR3 is TGTGCCAGCAGGCAGACAGGGGATGGAGCTTTCTTT.

V and J are TRBV28 and TRBJ2-7; 9 bases line up with TRBD1. With 4 bases clipped from V and 0 bases from J, the junction kept 7 bases outside the gene matches. CDR1 MDHEN and CDR2 SYDVKM come from the germline V gene. There are 16 residues in the CDR3. The CDR3 nucleotides are TGTGCCAGCAGTTCCCCCGGGACAGGGAGCTCCTACGAGCAGTACTTC. Translating gives CASSSPGTGSSYEQYF. Full variable domain (outside the CDR3, taken from reference TRBV28 and TRBJ2-7): DVKVTQSSRYLVKRTGEKVFLECVQDMDHENMFWYRQDPGLGLRLIYFSYDVKMKEKGDIPEGYSVSREKKERFSLILESASTNQTSMYLCASSSPGTGSSYEQYFGPGTRLTVT.

V is TRBV2 and J is TRBJ1-4; maybe TRBD1 (5 bases). The germline V gene encodes CDR1 SNHLY and CDR2 FYNNEI. CDR3 size: 14 residues. The V gene lost 2 bases and the J gene lost 8 bases, with 12 bases spanning the gap. CDR3 loop: CASSERSGGEKLFF. CDR3 nucleotide sequence: TGTGCCAGCAGTGAAAGGTCTGGGGGGGAAAAACTGTTTTTT.

The chain combines TRBV18 with TRBJ1-2; D gene unclear. CDR1 and CDR2 from the germline V gene are KGHSH and LQKENI. The CDR3 has 14 amino acids. V shed 3 bases and J shed 3 bases, with 11 bases lying between them. Here the CDR3 DNA reads TGTGCCAGCTCACCTATCGCGGGAGACTATGGCTACACCTTC. This gives the protein CASSPIAGDYGYTF.

This clone appeared a single time. This chain uses TRBV10-1 with TRBJ2-3, with TRBD1 identical over 10 bases. This CDR3 region has 16 residues. Germline V gives CDR1 WNHNN, CDR2 SYGVQD (reference sequence). V lost 4 bases to trimming and J lost 4 bases; unmatched junction nucleotides: 8. The CDR3 DNA reads as TGCGCCAGCAGTGCCCCGGGACAGGGGACACCAGATACGCAGTATTTT. Translating gives CASSAPGQGTPDTQYF.

The chain joins TRBV11-3 to TRBJ2-2; D might be TRBD1 (5 bases). Germline V gene sequence: CDR1 SGHNT, CDR2 YENEEA. The CDR3 sequence is 13 residues long. The V and J ends lost 2 bases and 7 bases respectively, with 8 bases between them. CDR3 protein: CASSLSRDGELFF. The CDR3 DNA sequence: TGTGCCAGCAGCTTAAGCAGGGACGGGGAGCTGTTTTTT.

The J gene is TRBJ2-1, the V gene TRBV10-1, with 8 bases that match TRBD2. CDR3 length equals 17 residues. Losses at the gene ends were 2 bases for V and 6 bases for J; bases not matched to a gene: 12. CDR1 WNHNN and CDR2 SYGVQD come from the germline V gene (reference sequence). The CDR3 loop is CASSERVPGLGGNEQFF. DNA for the CDR3: TGCGCCAGCAGTGAGAGGGTACCGGGACTAGGGGGCAATGAGCAGTTCTTC.

The V gene is TRBV2, the J gene TRBJ1-6; possibly TRBD1 for D (5 bases). Trimming shortened V by 3 bases and J by 7 bases, and 13 bases separated the two germline ends. This CDR3 region has 15 residues. The germline CDR1 and CDR2 sequences are SNHLY and FYNNEI. The CDR3 loop reads CASSEQGPDNSPLHF. CDR3 DNA sequence: TGTGCCAGCAGTGAGCAGGGTCCCGACAATTCACCCCTCCACTTT.